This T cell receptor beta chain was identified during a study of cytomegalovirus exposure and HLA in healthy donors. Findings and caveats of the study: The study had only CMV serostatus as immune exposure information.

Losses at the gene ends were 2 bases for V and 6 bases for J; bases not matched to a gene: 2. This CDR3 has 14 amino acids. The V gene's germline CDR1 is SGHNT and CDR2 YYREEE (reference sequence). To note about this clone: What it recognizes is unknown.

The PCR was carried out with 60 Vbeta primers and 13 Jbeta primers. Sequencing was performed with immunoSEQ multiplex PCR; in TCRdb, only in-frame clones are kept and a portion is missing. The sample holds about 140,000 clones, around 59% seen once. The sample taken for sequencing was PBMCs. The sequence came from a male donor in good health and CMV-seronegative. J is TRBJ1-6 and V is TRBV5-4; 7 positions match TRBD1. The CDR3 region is CASSFTGVNSPLHF. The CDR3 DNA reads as TGTGCCAGCAGCTTTACAGGGGTTAATTCACCCCTCCACTTT. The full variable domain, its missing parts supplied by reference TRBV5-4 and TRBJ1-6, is ETGVTQSPTHLIKTRGQQVTLRCSSQSGHNTVSWYQQALGQGPQFIFQYYREEENGRGNFPPRFSGLQFPNYSSELNVNALELDDSALYLCASSFTGVNSPLHFGNGTRLTVT.